One and the same sample provided the 29 T cell receptor beta chains below, sequenced in a study of T cell responses to AZD1222 COVID-19 vaccine. The method was immunoSEQ multiplex PCR; TCRdb's version includes in-frame clones alone and lacks a portion of them. The sample includes some 180,000 clones, roughly 92% of them seen just once. The sample in question was peripheral blood, obtained on day 0 of AZD1222 vaccination. Source of these receptors: an adult in good health.

The table lists this clone with a count of one. The chain has TRBV7-6 and TRBJ2-7; TRBD1 is a possible D gene (6 bases). CDR3 length equals 16 residues. Germline lookup yields CDR1 SGHVS and CDR2 FNYEAQ. Deletions cut 5 bases from V and 3 bases from J, with 20 bases between. CDR3 residues: CASSLIRDTRSYEQYF. CDR3 sequence (DNA): TGTGCCAGCAGCCTCATCCGGGACACACGTAGCTACGAGCAGTACTTC. Using reference TRBV7-6 and TRBJ2-7 for the parts outside the CDR3, the full variable domain is GAGVSQSPRYKVTKRGQDVALRCDPISGHVSLYWYRQALGQGPEFLTYFNYEAQQDKSGLPNDRFSAERPEGSISTLTIQRTEQRDSAMYRCASSLIRDTRSYEQYFGPGTRLTVT.

In DNA form, the CDR3 reads TGTGCCACCAGCAGAGATAGGGCTCCTCAAGAGACCCAGTACTTC. Residues: CATSRDRAPQETQYF. The V call is TRBV15, the J call TRBJ2-5; D is undetermined. Germline CDR1 reads LNHNV; CDR2 reads YYDKDF (reference sequence). This CDR3 is 15 amino acids long. V was clipped by 0 bases and J by 2 bases, with 10 bases between them.

This rearrangement joins TRBV5-8 to TRBJ2-1, with TRBD2 matching 8 bases. Unmatched junction bases numbered 9, after V lost 3 bases and J lost 7 bases. This CDR3 region has 15 residues. The germline V gene encodes CDR1 SGHTS and CDR2 YDEGEE. The CDR3 here is CASSYGHPGGNEQFF. In DNA form, the CDR3 reads TGTGCCAGCAGCTATGGGCACCCGGGGGGGAATGAGCAGTTCTTC. Combining the CDR3 with reference TRBV5-8 and TRBJ2-1 gives the whole variable domain EAGVTQSPTHLIKTRGQQATLRCSPISGHTSVYWYQQALGLGLQFLLWYDEGEERNRGNFPPRFSGRQFPNYSSELNVNALELEDSALYLCASSYGHPGGNEQFFGPGTRLTVL.

The chain is built from TRBV3-1 (or the pseudogene TRBV3-2) and TRBJ2-1; TRBD2 matches 8 bases. CDR1 is LGHDT, CDR2 YNNKEL, per germline (reference sequence). V lost 3 bases, J lost 2 bases, and 3 bases stayed unmatched. The CDR3 contains 15 residues. CDR3 sequence: CASSQLLAAYNEQFF. CDR3 sequence (DNA): TGTGCCAGCAGCCAGTTACTAGCGGCCTACAATGAGCAGTTCTTC.

This clone has more than one count but fewer than ten. The chain uses TRBV14 and TRBJ2-7; TRBD2 is a possible D gene (5 bases). With 2 bases removed from V and 4 bases from J, the gap between germline ends came to 15 bases. The CDR3 extends over 15 amino acids. CDR1 is SGHDN and CDR2 is FVKESK in the germline V gene. Written as DNA, the CDR3 is TGTGCCAGCAGCCAACCAGCGGCACCCCCTTACGAGCAGTACTTC. It yields the protein CASSQPAAPPYEQYF.

This chain uses TRBV18 with TRBJ2-3; D is possibly TRBD2 (6 bases). This CDR3 has 15 residues. Trimming shortened V by 4 bases and J by 1 base, and 12 bases separated the two germline ends. The V gene's germline CDR1 is KGHSH and CDR2 LQKENI. As DNA, the CDR3 is TGTGCCAGCTCACGGAACCCTAGCGGCACAGATACGCAGTATTTT. Its protein product is CASSRNPSGTDTQYF. The variable domain in full, completed from reference TRBV18 and TRBJ2-3, reads NAGVMQNPRHLVRRRGQEARLRCSPMKGHSHVYWYRQLPEEGLKFMVYLQKENIIDESGMPKERFSAEFPKEGPSILRIQQVVRGDSAAYFCASSRNPSGTDTQYFGPGTRLTVL.

This clone appeared once. This chain joins TRBV12-5 and TRBJ2-5; unclear D gene. V shed 6 bases and J shed 5 bases, with 10 bases lying between them. The germline V gene encodes CDR1 LGHNT and CDR2 FRNRAP. The CDR3 is 12 residues long. Here the CDR3 reads CASGRNTETQYF. The CDR3 nucleotides read TGTGCTAGTGGGAGAAATACGGAGACCCAGTACTTC.

The rearrangement links TRBV30 to TRBJ2-2, with D uncertain. Germline CDR1 and CDR2: GTSNPN and SVGIG (reference sequence). Trimming stripped 0 bases from V and 0 bases from J, with 8 bases between. The CDR3 is 15 amino acids. The CDR3 nucleotides are TGTGCCTGGAGTGTTCTTCCCCCGAACACCGGGGAGCTGTTTTTT. This sequence encodes CAWSVLPPNTGELFF.

The J gene is TRBJ2-2, the V gene TRBV9; 9 nucleotides align to TRBD2. The CDR3 sequence is 16 residues long. Trimming removed 2 bases from V and 4 bases from J; junction bases left unmatched: 6. Germline values: CDR1 SGDLS, CDR2 YYNGEE. The CDR3 is CASSVRAGGATGELFF. CDR3 sequence (DNA): TGTGCCAGCAGCGTTCGTGCGGGAGGGGCCACCGGGGAGCTGTTTTTT.

This clone was counted once. The chain combines TRBV19 with TRBJ2-7; TRBD2 matches at 7 bases. Germline CDR1 and CDR2: LNHDA and SQIVND (reference sequence). The CDR3 loop spans 15 amino acids. V lost 5 bases and J lost 6; bases outside the gene matches: 13. The CDR3 nucleotides read TGTGCCAGTAGTGCCCAGACGGGCGGGAGAGGCGAGCAGTACTTC. Translation gives CASSAQTGGRGEQYF.

V gene TRBV11-2 combines with J gene TRBJ2-7; tentatively, D is TRBD2 (6 bases). Germline V lookup: CDR1 SGHAT, CDR2 FQNNGV. The CDR3 consists of 14 residues. V was clipped by 5 bases and J by 3 bases, with 14 bases between them. This CDR3 reads CASSLTSPNYEQYF. In DNA form, the CDR3 reads TGTGCCAGCAGCCTGACTAGTCCCAACTACGAGCAGTACTTC.

The chain uses TRBV30 and TRBJ2-1; a possible D gene is TRBD2 (6 bases). The V end lost 3 bases, the J end lost 7 bases, and 16 bases lay between the germline ends. The germline gives CDR1 GTSNPN, CDR2 SVGIG (reference sequence). The CDR3 is 14 amino acids. The CDR3 here is CAWRDPGSPNEQFF. The CDR3 DNA sequence: TGTGCCTGGAGAGACCCCGGGAGTCCAAATGAGCAGTTCTTC.

The chain joins TRBV18 to TRBJ2-2; tentatively, D is TRBD1 (5 bases). The CDR3 runs 13 residues. Trimming took off 1 base at V and 6 bases at J, with 6 bases between the two ends. CDR1 is KGHSH, CDR2 LQKENI, per germline. The CDR3 nucleotides read TGTGCCAGCTCACCACGGACATCCGGGGAGCTGTTTTTT. Protein sequence: CASSPRTSGELFF.

The chain couples TRBV7-9 to TRBJ1-3; the D gene is possibly TRBD1 (5 bases). Germline-derived CDR1 and CDR2 are SEHNR and FQNEAQ (reference sequence). This CDR3 comprises 17 residues. Trimming removed 2 bases at V and 0 bases at J, with 14 bases between. This CDR3 is CASSLYRGSISGNTIYF. In DNA form, the CDR3 reads TGTGCCAGCAGCTTATATCGGGGGAGCATCTCTGGAAACACCATATATTTT.

This clone is a singleton in its sample. V is TRBV3-1 (or the pseudogene TRBV3-2) and J is TRBJ1-5; 8 bases line up with TRBD1. This CDR3 has 15 residues. The J segment lost 1 base and the V segment lost 4 bases, leaving 3 bases of the junction unmatched. CDR1 and CDR2 from the germline V gene are LGHDT and YNNKEL (reference sequence). This CDR3 reads CASSRRTGSNQPQHF. Written as DNA, the CDR3 is TGTGCCAGCAGCCGCCGGACAGGGAGCAATCAGCCCCAGCATTTT.

V and J are TRBV10-2 and TRBJ2-7; D uncertain. Germline V gene lookup returns CDR1 WSHSY and CDR2 SAAADI. This CDR3 contains 11 residues. Trimming removed 4 bases from V and 5 bases from J, with 6 bases in between. The CDR3 nucleotides read TGCGCCAGCAGTGTGGCAAACGAGCAGTACTTC. This codes for CASSVANEQYF.

The rearrangement links TRBV27 to TRBJ1-5; possibly TRBD1 for D (6 bases). Germline CDR1 MNHEY, CDR2 SMNVEV (reference sequence). The length of the CDR3 is 16 residues. V was shortened by 5 bases and J by 4 bases, with 18 bases between the two germline ends. The CDR3 DNA sequence: TGTGCCAGCAGTACACTAGTGGGGGGGCGGAATCAGCCCCAGCATTTT. Amino acids: CASSTLVGGRNQPQHF.

This clone has more than one count but fewer than ten. The chain carries TRBV2 and TRBJ1-6; possibly TRBD1 for D (5 bases). Germline CDR1 SNHLY, CDR2 FYNNEI. The CDR3 is 15 residues long. V lost 6 bases to trimming and J lost 6 bases, with 15 bases between them. CDR3 loop: CASRDQGNGNSPLHF. As DNA, the CDR3 is TGTGCCAGCAGGGATCAGGGTAACGGTAATTCACCCCTCCACTTT.

The chain couples TRBV6-6 to TRBJ1-2, with 8 nucleotides matching TRBD1. The CDR3 runs 15 residues. Germline CDR1 reads MNHNY; CDR2 reads SVGAGI (reference sequence). J lost 3 bases, V lost 5 bases, and 8 bases had no gene match. CDR3 in amino acids: CASSAVEQGDYGYTF. The CDR3 DNA is TGTGCCAGCAGTGCCGTGGAACAGGGGGACTATGGCTACACCTTC.

The chain recombines TRBV11-2 with TRBJ2-7, with 9 nucleotides matching TRBD1. V shed 9 bases and J 0 bases; nucleotides not matched to a gene: 21. Germline-derived CDR1 and CDR2 are SGHAT and FQNNGV. The CDR3 sequence is 19 residues long. CDR3 sequence (DNA): TGTGCCAGTCTCCTGCGGGACAGGGCTAACCCAATACCCTCCTACGAGCAGTACTTC. It specifies CASLLRDRANPIPSYEQYF.

The chain is built from TRBV4-1 and TRBJ1-2, with TRBD1 as a possible D gene (5 bases). The CDR3 is made up of 14 amino acids. CDR1 and CDR2 (germline): MGHRA, YSYEKL. V lost 1 base, J lost 8 bases, and 14 bases lay in between. The CDR3 bases are TGCGCCAGCAGCCAAGTAGCTGGGGCGTCAGGCTACACCTTC. Protein: CASSQVAGASGYTF.

The gene calls are TRBV5-1 and TRBJ1-1, with D unclear. Germline V gives CDR1 SGHRS, CDR2 YFSETQ. The germline V and J ends were trimmed by 5 bases and 1 base, with 9 bases remaining between them. The CDR3 length is 13 residues. CDR3 in amino acids: CASRTTENTEAFF. Written as DNA, the CDR3 is TGCGCCAGCAGAACAACAGAGAACACTGAAGCTTTCTTT. The whole variable domain, remainder taken from reference TRBV5-1 and TRBJ1-1, is KAGVTQTPRYLIKTRGQQVTLSCSPISGHRSVSWYQQTPGQGLQFLFEYFSETQRNKGNFPGRFSGRQFSNSRSEMNVSTLELGDSALYLCASRTTENTEAFFGQGTRLTVV.

The V and J genes are TRBV5-1 and TRBJ1-6; the D gene is possibly TRBD1 (6 bases). Deletions cut 3 bases from V and 7 bases from J, with 20 bases between. Germline CDR1 SGHRS, CDR2 YFSETQ. The CDR3 sequence is 17 residues long. Here the CDR3 DNA reads TGCGCCAGCAGCTCCCACCCCACAGGGAATGGGAATTCACCCCTCCACTTT. It encodes CASSSHPTGNGNSPLHF. Full variable domain (remainder filled in from reference TRBV5-1 and TRBJ1-6): KAGVTQTPRYLIKTRGQQVTLSCSPISGHRSVSWYQQTPGQGLQFLFEYFSETQRNKGNFPGRFSGRQFSNSRSEMNVSTLELGDSALYLCASSSHPTGNGNSPLHFGNGTRLTVT.

The chain carries TRBV4-1 and TRBJ1-2; no firm D call. Germline CDR1 and CDR2: MGHRA and YSYEKL. CDR3 length: 16 residues. V shed 0 bases and J shed 10 bases, with 21 bases lying between them. CDR3 sequence reads: CASSQDRGGRYAAYTF. The CDR3 nucleotides read TGCGCCAGCAGCCAAGACCGGGGAGGGAGGTATGCTGCCTACACCTTC.

The chain joins TRBV11-2 to TRBJ2-5; a possible D gene is TRBD2 (6 bases). Deletions cut 5 bases from V and 2 bases from J, with 15 bases between. This CDR3 spans 15 amino acids. Germline CDR1 and CDR2: SGHAT and FQNNGV. The CDR3 reads CASSPFRGKQETQYF. DNA for the CDR3: TGTGCCAGCAGCCCCTTTCGGGGGAAACAAGAGACCCAGTACTTC.

This chain links TRBV29-1 with TRBJ1-4; unclear D gene. V gave up 7 bases and J gave up 0 bases, with 9 bases separating them. Germline-derived CDR1 and CDR2 are SQVTM and ANQGSEA. The CDR3 spans 13 residues. DNA for the CDR3: TGCAGCGCAAACAGCGCAACTAATGAAAAACTGTTTTTT. This translates into CSANSATNEKLFF.

The chain employs TRBV4-2 and TRBJ1-5; 9 nucleotides match TRBD1. This CDR3 has 15 amino acids. Germline CDR1 is LGHNA and CDR2 is YNFKEQ. Trimming removed 1 base from V and 3 bases from J; junction bases left unmatched: 1. The CDR3 region is CASSQGQGVNQPQHF. DNA for the CDR3: TGTGCCAGCAGCCAAGGACAGGGGGTCAATCAGCCCCAGCATTTT.

This chain joins TRBV30 and TRBJ1-1, with no clear D. The V gene lost 2 bases and the J gene lost 0 bases, with 13 bases spanning the gap. CDR3 length: 15 amino acids. Germline CDR1 is GTSNPN and CDR2 is SVGIG (reference sequence). The CDR3 nucleotides are TGTGCCTGGAGTATCGGTTTTGGGATGAACACTGAAGCTTTCTTT. Translating it yields CAWSIGFGMNTEAFF.

The rearrangement uses TRBV5-6 and TRBJ1-5; no reliable D call. CDR3 length: 16 amino acids. The germline gives CDR1 SGHDT, CDR2 YYEEEE. Trimming cost V 1 base and J 0 bases, with 11 bases left between them. CDR3 sequence reads: CASSLYGQTSNQPQHF. CDR3 DNA: TGTGCCAGCAGCTTGTATGGGCAGACTAGCAATCAGCCCCAGCATTTT.